This T cell receptor beta chain is drawn from a study of shared clonotypes between healthy human individuals. Study-wide background: Per-donor plates numbered three CD4 naive, three CD4 memory, two CD8 naive and one CD8 memory. Study-level points and caveats: Naive subsets typically showed greater estimated richness than memory subsets.

CDR3 length equals 14 residues. With 5 bases clipped from V and 9 bases from J, the junction kept 8 bases outside the gene matches. CDR1 and CDR2 from the germline V gene are MRHNA and SNTAGT. Every subset's genomic DNA went evenly onto several immunoSEQ plates. Repertoires were generated with immunoSEQ multiplex PCR, while TCRdb's copy carries only in-frame clones and drops some. The repertoire has about 1.9 million clones, about 93% of them found once; the top ten carry approximately 1.7%. Note on this clone: Its cognate antigen is unknown.

Naive CD8 cells were CD45RO-negative, positively selected for CCR7, excluding terminally differentiated effector memory CD45RA+ cells. The specimen was naive CD8+ T cells from PBMCs. This TCR was recovered from a man aged 18 to 29 in good health. Some clones in this sample may be carry-over from other donors' samples. The rearrangement uses TRBV6-4 and TRBJ2-1; the match to TRBD2 covers 9 bases. The CDR3 loop reads CASSLTGTSTEQFF. The CDR3 region has the DNA TGTGCCAGCAGTTTAACAGGGACTAGCACTGAGCAGTTCTTC.